This TCR beta chain comes out of a study of CD8 T cells in Susac syndrome. Across the whole study: Sequenced Susac syndrome patients included over 5 with clinically active disease and about eight in remission. Patients with Susac syndrome were therapy-naive, taking corticosteroids, with some also receiving intravenous immunoglobulin, or taking intravenous immunoglobulin alone at the time their blood was drawn.

V lost 0 bases to trimming and J lost 4 bases, with 10 bases between them. Germline CDR1 is MNHEY and CDR2 is SVGAGI. This CDR3 has 15 amino acids. With random hexamers, roughly 0.45 to 1 ug RNA was reverse transcribed. TCRdb fed the immunoSEQ multiplex PCR reads into MiXCR, producing one record per CDR3 protein. The sample lists some 200,000 distinct CDR3 sequences, around 95% occurring once. On this clonotype itself: Its antigen is unidentified.

Study-level points and caveats: In total CD8+ repertoires, around 15 Susac-specific public clones were detected, and CD8+ TEMRA repertoires contained a few.

Sequencing targeted TCR beta in T cells from blood (CD8+ and CD4+). This receptor was obtained from a human donor with Susac syndrome. The chain is built from TRBV6-5 and TRBJ1-5; D is unclear. The sample taken for sequencing was CD8+ T cells from PBMCs. CDR3 coding DNA: TGTGCCAGCAGTTACTCCGCGGAAGGGAATCAGCCCCAGCATTTT. Protein sequence: CASSYSAEGNQPQHF.